This T cell receptor beta chain was observed in a study of blood T cell repertoires in COVID-19. Study-level background: The samples span acute and convalescent COVID-19 from the United States, Italy and Spain. PBMCs, B-cell-depleted T cells, or T cells were the source of the cDNA or gDNA that made up the material.

In the original workflow: Amplified reference gene primers provided the basis for estimating nucleated cell counts. Produced via immunoSEQ multiplex PCR; TCRdb's table is partial and in-frame only. The V and J calls and the clone size are those of that table, but D and trimming were determined from the DNA. In the table there are over 250,000 clones, approximately 90% of which are singletons. Trimming left V 0 bases short and J 3 bases short, with 15 bases between. There are 16 residues in the CDR3. Germline V gene data show CDR1 as MNHEY and CDR2 as SMNVEV (reference sequence). Followed longitudinally, the Seattle patients had been enrolled during active infection.

The TCR originated in a woman aged 50 to 65 with COVID-19, enrolled during active disease. The rearrangement joins TRBV27 to TRBJ2-7; weak D call: TRBD1 (6 bases). Sequenced sample: peripheral blood. CDR3 in amino acids: CASSLSIAGDHYEQYF. The CDR3 DNA follows: TGTGCCAGCAGTTTATCGATCGCAGGGGACCACTACGAGCAGTACTTC.